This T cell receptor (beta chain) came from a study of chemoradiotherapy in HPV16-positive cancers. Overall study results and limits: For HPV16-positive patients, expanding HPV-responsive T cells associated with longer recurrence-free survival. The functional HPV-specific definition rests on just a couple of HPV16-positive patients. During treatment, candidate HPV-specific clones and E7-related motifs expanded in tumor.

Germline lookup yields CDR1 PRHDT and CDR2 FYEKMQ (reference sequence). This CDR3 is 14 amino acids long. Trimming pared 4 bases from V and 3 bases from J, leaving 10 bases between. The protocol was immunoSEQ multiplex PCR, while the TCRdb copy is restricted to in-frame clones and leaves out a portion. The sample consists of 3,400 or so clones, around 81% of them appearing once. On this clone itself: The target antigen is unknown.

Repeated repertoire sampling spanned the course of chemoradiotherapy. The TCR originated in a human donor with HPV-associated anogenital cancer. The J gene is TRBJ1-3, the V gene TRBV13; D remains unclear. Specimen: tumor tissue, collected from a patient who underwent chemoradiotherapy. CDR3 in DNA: TGTGCCAGCAGCTATAAGGCAGTTGGAAACACCATATATTTT. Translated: CASSYKAVGNTIYF.